The clone carrying this TCR beta chain occurred once. This specimen belongs to a study of blood T cells in healthy people across ages. It was with a sample-barcoded 5' primer and a J-beta primer mix that a second PCR of roughly 7 to 12 cycles was run. MiXCR was run by TCRdb on the 5' RACE reads, yielding one entry per CDR3 protein. The sample includes about a million distinct CDR3 sequences, 45% to 60% of them seen just once. This TCR came from a woman aged 55-69 years in good health. The specimen was blood.

CDR3 DNA: TGCAGTGCCTGGCTGGCGGGAGCAAACGAGCAGTACTTC. Its translation is CSAWLAGANEQYF. The J gene is TRBJ2-7, the V gene TRBV20-1; 7 bases line up with TRBD2. This CDR3 contains 13 residues. Germline CDR1 DFQATT, CDR2 SNEGSKA (reference sequence). V was pared by 6 bases and J by 5 bases, with 10 bases of the junction left unmatched.